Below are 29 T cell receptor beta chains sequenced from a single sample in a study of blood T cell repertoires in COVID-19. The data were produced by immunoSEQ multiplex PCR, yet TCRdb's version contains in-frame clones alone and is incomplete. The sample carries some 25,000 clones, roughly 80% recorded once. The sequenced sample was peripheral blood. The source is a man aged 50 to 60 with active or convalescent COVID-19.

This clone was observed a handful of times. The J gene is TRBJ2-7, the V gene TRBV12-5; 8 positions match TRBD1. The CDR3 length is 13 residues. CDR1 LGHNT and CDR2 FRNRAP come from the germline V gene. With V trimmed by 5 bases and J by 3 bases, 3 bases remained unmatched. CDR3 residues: CASGLTGGYEQYF. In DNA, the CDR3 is TGTGCTAGTGGTCTTACAGGGGGCTACGAGCAGTACTTC.

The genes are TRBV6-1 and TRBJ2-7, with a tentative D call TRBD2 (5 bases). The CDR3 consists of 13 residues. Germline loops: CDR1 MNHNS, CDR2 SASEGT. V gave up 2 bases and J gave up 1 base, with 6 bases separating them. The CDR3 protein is CASSESGSYEQYF. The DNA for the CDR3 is TGTGCCAGCAGTGAAAGCGGATCCTACGAGCAGTACTTC.

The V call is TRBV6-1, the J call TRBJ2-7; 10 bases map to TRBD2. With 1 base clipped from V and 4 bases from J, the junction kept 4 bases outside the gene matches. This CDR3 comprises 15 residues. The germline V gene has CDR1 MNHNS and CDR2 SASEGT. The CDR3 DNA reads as TGTGCCAGCAGTGAAGGGGCAGCGGGAGGGTACGAGCAGTACTTC. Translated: CASSEGAAGGYEQYF.

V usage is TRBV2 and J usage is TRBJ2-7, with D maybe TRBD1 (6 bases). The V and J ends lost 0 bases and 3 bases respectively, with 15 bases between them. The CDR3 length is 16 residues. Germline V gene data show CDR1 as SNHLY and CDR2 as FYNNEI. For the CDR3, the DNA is TGTGCCAGCAGTGAAGCGTCGGCAGGGGAGTTCTACGAGCAGTACTTC. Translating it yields CASSEASAGEFYEQYF. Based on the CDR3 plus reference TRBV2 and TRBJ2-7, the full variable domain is EPEVTQTPSHQVTQMGQEVILRCVPISNHLYFYWYRQILGQKVEFLVSFYNNEISEKSEIFDDQFSVERPDGSNFTLKIRSTKLEDSAMYFCASSEASAGEFYEQYFGPGTRLTVT.

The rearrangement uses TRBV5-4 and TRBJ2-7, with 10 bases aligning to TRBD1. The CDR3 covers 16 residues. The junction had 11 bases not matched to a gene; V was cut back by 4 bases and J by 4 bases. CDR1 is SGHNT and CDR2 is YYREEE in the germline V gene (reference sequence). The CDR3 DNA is TGTGCCAGCAGCCCTAAACCGGGACAGGGGAGGTACGAGCAGTACTTC. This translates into CASSPKPGQGRYEQYF.

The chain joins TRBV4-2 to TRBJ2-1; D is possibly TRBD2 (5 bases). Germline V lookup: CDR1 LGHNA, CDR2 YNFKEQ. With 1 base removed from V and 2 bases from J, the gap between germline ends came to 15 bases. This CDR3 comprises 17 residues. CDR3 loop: CASSQGVKRLTYNEQFF. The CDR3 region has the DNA TGTGCCAGCAGCCAAGGAGTAAAGCGGTTGACCTACAATGAGCAGTTCTTC.

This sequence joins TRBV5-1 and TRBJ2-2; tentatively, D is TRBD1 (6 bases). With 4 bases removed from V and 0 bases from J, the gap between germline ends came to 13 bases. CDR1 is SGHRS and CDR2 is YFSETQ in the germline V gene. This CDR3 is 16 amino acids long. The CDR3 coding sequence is TGCGCCAGCAGCGCGTACAGGGTTTCGAACACCGGGGAGCTGTTTTTT. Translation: CASSAYRVSNTGELFF.

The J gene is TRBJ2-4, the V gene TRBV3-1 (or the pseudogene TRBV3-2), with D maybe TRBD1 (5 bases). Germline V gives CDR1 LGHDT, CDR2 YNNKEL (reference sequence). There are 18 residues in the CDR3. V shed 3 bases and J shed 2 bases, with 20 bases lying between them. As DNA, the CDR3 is TGTGCCAGCAGCCAGAGGCGGTACTCAGAGGACACCAAAAACATTCAGTACTTC. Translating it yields CASSQRRYSEDTKNIQYF.

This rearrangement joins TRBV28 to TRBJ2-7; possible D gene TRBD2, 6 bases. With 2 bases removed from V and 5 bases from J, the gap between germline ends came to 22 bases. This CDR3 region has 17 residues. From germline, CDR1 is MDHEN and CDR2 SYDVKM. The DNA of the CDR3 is TGTGCCAGCAGTTTACTGGACAAGGGGACTGATTCCGACGAGCAGTACTTC. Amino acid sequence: CASSLLDKGTDSDEQYF.

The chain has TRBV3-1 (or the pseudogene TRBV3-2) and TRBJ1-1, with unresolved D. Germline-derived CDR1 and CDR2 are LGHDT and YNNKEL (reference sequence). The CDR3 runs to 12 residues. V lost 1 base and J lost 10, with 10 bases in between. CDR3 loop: CASSQGERRAFF. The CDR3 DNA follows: TGTGCCAGCAGCCAAGGCGAGAGGCGAGCTTTCTTT.

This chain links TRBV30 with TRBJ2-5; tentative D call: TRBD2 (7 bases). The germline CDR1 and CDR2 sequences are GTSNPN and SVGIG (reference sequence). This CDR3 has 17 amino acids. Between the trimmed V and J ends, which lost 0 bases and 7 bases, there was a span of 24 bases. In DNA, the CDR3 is TGTGCCTGGAGTGTCAATAGTTTAGGGAGTAGGGGGGGGACCCAGTACTTC. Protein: CAWSVNSLGSRGGTQYF.

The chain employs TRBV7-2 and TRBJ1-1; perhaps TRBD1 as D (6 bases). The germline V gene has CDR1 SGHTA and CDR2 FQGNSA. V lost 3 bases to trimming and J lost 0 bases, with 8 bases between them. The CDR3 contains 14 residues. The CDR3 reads CASSLTGVNTEAFF. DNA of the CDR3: TGTGCCAGCAGCTTGACAGGAGTGAACACTGAAGCTTTCTTT.

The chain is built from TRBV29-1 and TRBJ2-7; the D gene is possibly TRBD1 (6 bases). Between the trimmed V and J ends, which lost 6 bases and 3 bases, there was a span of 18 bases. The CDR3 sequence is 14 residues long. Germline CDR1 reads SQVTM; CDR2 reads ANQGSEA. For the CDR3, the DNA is TGCAGCGTCGGGCCCCAGACAGGTCTCTACGAGCAGTACTTC. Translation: CSVGPQTGLYEQYF.

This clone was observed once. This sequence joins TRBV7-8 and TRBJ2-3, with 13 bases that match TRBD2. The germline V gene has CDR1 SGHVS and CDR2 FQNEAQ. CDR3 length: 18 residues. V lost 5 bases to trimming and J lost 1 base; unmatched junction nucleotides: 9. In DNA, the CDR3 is TGTGCCAGCAGCCCTTGGGGACTAGCGGGACCTGGCACAGATACGCAGTATTTT. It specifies CASSPWGLAGPGTDTQYF.

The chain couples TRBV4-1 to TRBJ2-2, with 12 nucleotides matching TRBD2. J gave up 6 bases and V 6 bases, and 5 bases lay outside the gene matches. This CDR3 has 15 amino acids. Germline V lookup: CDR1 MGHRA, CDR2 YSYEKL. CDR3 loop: CASRATSGSPGELFF. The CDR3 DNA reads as TGCGCCAGCAGAGCGACTAGCGGGAGTCCCGGGGAGCTGTTTTTT.

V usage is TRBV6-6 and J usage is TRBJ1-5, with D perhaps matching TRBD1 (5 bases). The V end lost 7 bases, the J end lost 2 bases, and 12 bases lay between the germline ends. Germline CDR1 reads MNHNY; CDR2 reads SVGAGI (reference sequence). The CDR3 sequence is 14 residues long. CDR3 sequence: CASTGGGGNQPQHF. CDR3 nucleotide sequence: TGTGCCAGCACCGGGGGTGGGGGCAATCAGCCCCAGCATTTT.

CDR3 DNA sequence: TGTGCCAGCAGCCAAAGCTCTCTAAGTACGCAGTATTTT. Amino acid sequence: CASSQSSLSTQYF. The chain joins TRBV14 to TRBJ2-3; D not certain. CDR1 SGHDN and CDR2 FVKESK come from the germline V gene. V was clipped by 2 bases and J by 8 bases, with 11 bases between them. The CDR3 spans 13 residues.

CDR3 nucleotide sequence: TGTGCCAGCAGCCCCAGGGGATGGAAAAGCAATGAGCAGTTCTTC. Protein product: CASSPRGWKSNEQFF. This sequence joins TRBV3-1 (or the pseudogene TRBV3-2) and TRBJ2-1, with D perhaps matching TRBD1 (6 bases). V lost 4 bases and J 6 bases, leaving 16 bases between the germline ends. Germline CDR1 reads LGHDT; CDR2 reads YNNKEL (reference sequence). This CDR3 region has 15 residues.

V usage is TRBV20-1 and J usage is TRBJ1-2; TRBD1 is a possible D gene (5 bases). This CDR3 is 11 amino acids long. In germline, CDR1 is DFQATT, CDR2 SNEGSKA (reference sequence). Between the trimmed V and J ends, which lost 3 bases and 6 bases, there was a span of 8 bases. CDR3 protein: CSASQGNGYTF. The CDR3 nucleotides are TGCAGTGCTAGCCAGGGAAATGGCTACACCTTC.

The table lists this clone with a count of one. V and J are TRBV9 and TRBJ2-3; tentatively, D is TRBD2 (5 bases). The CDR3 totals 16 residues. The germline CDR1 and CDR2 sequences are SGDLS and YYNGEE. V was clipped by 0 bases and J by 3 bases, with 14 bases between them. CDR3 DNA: TGTGCCAGCAGCGTAGATTCCTCCCGAGGGACAGATACGCAGTATTTT. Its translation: CASSVDSSRGTDTQYF. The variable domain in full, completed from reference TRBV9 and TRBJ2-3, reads DSGVTQTPKHLITATGQRVTLRCSPRSGDLSVYWYQQSLDQGLQFLIQYYNGEERAKGNILERFSAQQFPDLHSELNLSSLELGDSALYFCASSVDSSRGTDTQYFGPGTRLTVL.

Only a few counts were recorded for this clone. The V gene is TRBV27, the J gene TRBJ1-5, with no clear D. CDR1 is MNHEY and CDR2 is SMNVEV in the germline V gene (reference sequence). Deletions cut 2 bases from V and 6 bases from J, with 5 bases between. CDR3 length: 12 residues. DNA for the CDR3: TGTGCCAGCAGTTTAGGAGGTCAGCCCCAGCATTTT. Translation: CASSLGGQPQHF.

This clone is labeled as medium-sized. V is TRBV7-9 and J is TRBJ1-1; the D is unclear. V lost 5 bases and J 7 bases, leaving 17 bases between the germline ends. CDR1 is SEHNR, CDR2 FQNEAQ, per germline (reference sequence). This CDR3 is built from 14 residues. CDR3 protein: CASSQDTLRDEAFF. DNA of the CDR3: TGTGCCAGCAGCCAGGATACTCTGAGGGATGAAGCTTTCTTT.

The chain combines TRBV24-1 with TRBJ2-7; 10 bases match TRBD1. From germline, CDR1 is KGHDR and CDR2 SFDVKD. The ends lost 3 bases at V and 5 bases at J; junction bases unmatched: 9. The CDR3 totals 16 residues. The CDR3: CATSDGFGTGVHEQYF. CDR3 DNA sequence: TGTGCCACCAGTGATGGCTTCGGGACAGGGGTCCACGAGCAGTACTTC.

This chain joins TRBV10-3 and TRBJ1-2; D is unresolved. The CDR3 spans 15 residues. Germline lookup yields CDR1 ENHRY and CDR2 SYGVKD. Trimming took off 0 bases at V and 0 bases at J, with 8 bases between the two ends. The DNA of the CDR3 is TGTGCCATCAGTGAGTCGAGAACAGCTAACTATGGCTACACCTTC. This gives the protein CAISESRTANYGYTF.

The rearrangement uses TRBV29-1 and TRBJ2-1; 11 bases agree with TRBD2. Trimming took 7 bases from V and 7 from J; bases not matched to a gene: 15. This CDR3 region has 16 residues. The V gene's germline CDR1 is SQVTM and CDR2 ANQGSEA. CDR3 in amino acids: CSAMRASGGTSNEQFF. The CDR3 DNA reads TGCAGCGCCATGAGGGCTAGCGGGGGGACTTCGAATGAGCAGTTCTTC.

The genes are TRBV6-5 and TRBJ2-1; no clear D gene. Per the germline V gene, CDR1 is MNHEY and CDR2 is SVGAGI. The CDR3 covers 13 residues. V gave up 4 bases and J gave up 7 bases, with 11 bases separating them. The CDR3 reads CASSSQISNEQFF. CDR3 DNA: TGTGCCAGCAGTTCCCAGATTTCTAATGAGCAGTTCTTC.

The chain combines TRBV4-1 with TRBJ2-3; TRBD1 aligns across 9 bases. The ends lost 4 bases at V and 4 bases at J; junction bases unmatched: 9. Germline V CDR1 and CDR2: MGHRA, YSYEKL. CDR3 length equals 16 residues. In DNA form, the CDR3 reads TGCGCCAGCAGCCCGTACGACAGGGGGAGCCCAGATACGCAGTATTTT. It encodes CASSPYDRGSPDTQYF.

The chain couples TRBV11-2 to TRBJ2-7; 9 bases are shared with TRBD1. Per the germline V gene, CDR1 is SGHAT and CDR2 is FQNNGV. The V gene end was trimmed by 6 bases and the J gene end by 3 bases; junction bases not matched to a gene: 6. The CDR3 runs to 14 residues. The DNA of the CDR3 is TGTGCCAGCAGAGGGACAGGGTCAATCTACGAGCAGTACTTC. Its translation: CASRGTGSIYEQYF.

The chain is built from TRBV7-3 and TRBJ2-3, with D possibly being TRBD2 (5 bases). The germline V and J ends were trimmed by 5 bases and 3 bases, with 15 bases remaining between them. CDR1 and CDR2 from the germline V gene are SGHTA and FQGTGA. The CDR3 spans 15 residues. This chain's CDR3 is CASSPRGMATDTQYF. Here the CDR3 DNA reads TGTGCCAGCAGCCCCCGGGGAATGGCGACAGATACGCAGTATTTT.